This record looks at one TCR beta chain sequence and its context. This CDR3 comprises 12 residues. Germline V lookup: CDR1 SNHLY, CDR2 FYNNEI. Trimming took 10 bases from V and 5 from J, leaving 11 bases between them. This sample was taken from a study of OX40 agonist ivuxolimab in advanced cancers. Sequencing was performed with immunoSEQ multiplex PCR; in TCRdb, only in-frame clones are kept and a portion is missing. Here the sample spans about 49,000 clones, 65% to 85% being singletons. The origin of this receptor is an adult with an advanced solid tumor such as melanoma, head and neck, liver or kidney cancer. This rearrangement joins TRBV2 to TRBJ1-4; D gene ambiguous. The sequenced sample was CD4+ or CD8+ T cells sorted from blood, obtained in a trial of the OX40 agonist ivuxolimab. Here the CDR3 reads CANSRENEKLFF. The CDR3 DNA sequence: TGTGCCAACTCAAGAGAAAATGAAAAACTGTTTTTT.